This note documents a single T cell receptor beta chain sequence. Its antigen remains unknown. Measured with immunoSEQ multiplex PCR; TCRdb has only the in-frame clones, and not every one. Among about 68,000 clones, around four fifths were seen once, and the ten largest hold approximately 10%. This entry belongs to a study of OX40 agonist ivuxolimab in advanced cancers. Overall study context: With ivuxolimab, an agonistic anti-OX40 (CD134) antibody, patients were treated. Study outcomes and limitations: Partly responding patients at 0.1-3.0 mg/kg showed some of the smallest clonal expansion. Expanded peripheral T cells had an undetermined antigen specificity.

V was cut by 4 bases and J by 0 bases, with 16 bases left in between. The germline CDR1 and CDR2 sequences are SNHLY and FYNNEI. The CDR3 totals 16 residues. Sequencing was performed on CD4+ or CD8+ T cells sorted from blood, taken in a trial of the OX40 agonist ivuxolimab. The rearrangement uses TRBV2 and TRBJ2-7; D is perhaps TRBD1 (6 bases). The clonotype originates from an adult with an advanced solid tumor such as melanoma, head and neck, liver or kidney cancer. In DNA, the CDR3 is TGTGCCAGCAGTGTAGAAGAAGGGGGTGGCTCCTACGAGCAGTACTTC. It translates to CASSVEEGGGSYEQYF. The full variable domain, in which reference TRBV2 and TRBJ2-7 provide the parts outside the CDR3, is EPEVTQTPSHQVTQMGQEVILRCVPISNHLYFYWYRQILGQKVEFLVSFYNNEISEKSEIFDDQFSVERPDGSNFTLKIRSTKLEDSAMYFCASSVEEGGGSYEQYFGPGTRLTVT.